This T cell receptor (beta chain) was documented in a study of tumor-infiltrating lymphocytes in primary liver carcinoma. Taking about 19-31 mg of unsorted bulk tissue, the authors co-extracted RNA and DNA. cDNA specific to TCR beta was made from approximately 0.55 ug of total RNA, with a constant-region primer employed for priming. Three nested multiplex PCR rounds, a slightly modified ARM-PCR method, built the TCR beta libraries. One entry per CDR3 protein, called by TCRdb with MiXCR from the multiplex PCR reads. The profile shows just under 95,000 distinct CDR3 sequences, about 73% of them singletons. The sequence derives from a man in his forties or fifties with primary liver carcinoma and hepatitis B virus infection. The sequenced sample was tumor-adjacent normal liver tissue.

CDR3 DNA: TGTGCCAGCAGCCAAGATAGTACAGTGCGTAACACCGGGGAGCTGTTTTTT. Translated, it gives CASSQDSTVRNTGELFF. V gene TRBV4-2 combines with J gene TRBJ2-2; no clear D gene. CDR1 and CDR2 from the germline V gene are LGHNA and YNFKEQ. V was cut by 0 bases and J by 2 bases, with 13 bases left in between. The CDR3 contains 17 residues.